Listed below are T cell receptor beta chains from one sample, sequenced in a study of T cells after yellow fever vaccination. From the 5' RACE reads, TCRdb called clonotypes with MiXCR, one entry per CDR3 protein. The sample contains hundreds of thousands of distinct CDR3 sequences, less than 4.5% of which appear only once. The specimen comprised PBMCs, sampled on the day of the yellow fever booster vaccination. These receptors were obtained from a man between 18 and 29 years old who received the YFV17D yellow fever vaccine. Both conserved end residues are part of each CDR3. The D gene is left open where the match is weak. A clone size is listed for some rows: how often the clone was seen (once, few, many), or a class if it is expanded.

d_gene: NA
abundance: many
v_gene: TRBV10-3
j_gene: TRBJ2-7
CDR3aa: CAISDLTGEGYEQYF
CDR3nt: TGTGCCATCAGTGACCTGACAGGGGAGGGTTACGAGCAGTACTTC

d_gene: TRBD2
abundance: many
v_gene: TRBV5-1
j_gene: TRBJ2-4
CDR3aa: CASSQGLAGAGNIQYF
CDR3nt: TGCGCCAGCAGCCAAGGACTAGCGGGGGCCGGAAACATTCAGTACTTC

d_gene: NA
abundance: many
v_gene: TRBV29-1
j_gene: TRBJ2-3
CDR3aa: CSVVSIGPASQYF
CDR3nt: TGCAGCGTTGTATCAATCGGGCCGGCCTCCCAGTATTTT

d_gene: TRBD2
abundance: few
v_gene: TRBV19
j_gene: TRBJ2-4
CDR3aa: CASSSLAGAKNIQYF
CDR3nt: TGTGCCAGTAGTTCTCTAGCGGGGGCCAAAAACATTCAGTACTTC

d_gene: TRBD1
abundance: few
v_gene: TRBV3-1
j_gene: TRBJ1-2
CDR3aa: CASRDRGSGFYGYTF
CDR3nt: TGTGCCAGCAGGGACAGGGGAAGTGGTTTCTATGGCTACACCTTC

d_gene: NA
abundance: few
v_gene: TRBV5-4
j_gene: TRBJ1-3
CDR3aa: CASSLGTSGNTIYF
CDR3nt: TGTGCCAGCAGCTTGGGAACCTCTGGAAACACCATATATTTT

d_gene: NA
abundance: many
v_gene: TRBV7-2
j_gene: TRBJ2-1
CDR3aa: CASSLGRKDEQFF
CDR3nt: TGTGCCAGCAGCTTAGGTCGGAAGGATGAGCAGTTCTTC

d_gene: TRBD1
abundance: few
v_gene: TRBV7-6
j_gene: TRBJ2-2
CDR3aa: CASSDRVPGELFF
CDR3nt: TGTGCCAGCAGTGACAGGGTACCCGGGGAGCTGTTTTTT

d_gene: NA
abundance: few
v_gene: TRBV6-6
j_gene: TRBJ1-5
CDR3aa: CASTHRGGGDQPQHF
CDR3nt: TGTGCCAGCACTCACCGGGGGGGCGGGGATCAGCCCCAGCATTTT

d_gene: NA
abundance: many
v_gene: TRBV7-2
j_gene: TRBJ2-1
CDR3aa: CASSLSDLPRSYNEQFF
CDR3nt: TGTGCCAGCAGCTTATCGGACCTACCACGCTCCTACAATGAGCAGTTCTTC

d_gene: NA
abundance: many
v_gene: TRBV11-2
j_gene: TRBJ1-5
CDR3aa: CASSLDRGHQPQHF
CDR3nt: TGTGCCAGCAGCTTAGATCGAGGGCATCAGCCCCAGCATTTT

d_gene: NA
abundance: NA
v_gene: TRBV7-2
j_gene: TRBJ1-2
CDR3aa: CASSSGVSYTF
CDR3nt: TGTGCCAGCAGCTCAGGGGTGAGCTACACCTTC

d_gene: TRBD1
abundance: many
v_gene: TRBV7-9
j_gene: TRBJ2-3
CDR3aa: CASSSPQARGPGEDTQYF
CDR3nt: TGTGCCAGCAGCTCTCCCCAGGCCAGGGGGCCCGGAGAAGATACGCAGTATTTT

d_gene: NA
abundance: many
v_gene: TRBV20-1
j_gene: TRBJ1-5
CDR3aa: CSASTGSGGQPQHF
CDR3nt: TGCAGTGCAAGCACAGGGTCGGGAGGTCAGCCCCAGCATTTT